The 20 T cell receptor beta chains below were found in one sample sequenced in a study of tumor-infiltrating lymphocytes in primary liver carcinoma. The investigators made TCR beta cDNA from around 540 ng total RNA, using a constant-region primer. Slightly modified ARM-PCR, run as three nested multiplex PCR rounds, produced the TCR beta libraries. A C-beta reverse primer was combined with TRBV1-TRBV30 forward primers in the first two PCR rounds, and each round had about 10 cycles. TCRdb passed the multiplex PCR reads through MiXCR, listing each CDR3 protein once. The sample includes approximately 73,000 distinct CDR3 sequences, 70% to 75% of them seen just once. Between roughly 20 and 33 mg of unsorted bulk tissue served as the source from which RNA and DNA were co-extracted. Sequencing input: liver tumor tissue from sampling region 4. Described subset: tumor region T4, right-lateral pole. These receptors came from a woman aged 60 to 75 with primary liver carcinoma and hepatitis B virus infection.

On this clonotype: Mismatch with germline at one junction end may stem from a read error. The gene calls are TRBV11-2 and TRBJ2-6; no definite D call. Per germline, CDR1 SGHAT and CDR2 FQNNGV. This CDR3 has 16 amino acids. The CDR3 nucleotides are TGTGCCATCAGCTTAACAGTGAGCTCTGGGACCAACGTCCTGACTTTC. It translates to CAISLTVSSGTNVLTF.

This clonotype was found a few times. Without the conserved terminal phenylalanine or tryptophan, this CDR3 likely stems from a read error. The chain employs TRBV4-2 and TRBJ2-7; D is unresolved. The CDR3 contains 15 residues. The germline gives CDR1 LGHNA, CDR2 YNFKEQ. CDR3 in DNA: TGTGTCAGCAGCCAAGAATTGGAGACATCCTACGAGCAGTACTTG. It specifies CVSSQELETSYEQYL.

Comment on this clonotype: A read error may be the cause here, since a much bigger clone is one base away. The genes are TRBV28 and TRBJ2-5; the D gene is possibly TRBD2 (7 bases). This CDR3 is 14 amino acids long. The V gene lost 6 bases and the J gene lost 5 bases, with 16 bases spanning the gap. Germline lookup yields CDR1 MDHEN and CDR2 SYDVKM. Here the CDR3 DNA reads TGTGCCAGCAGCAAACTAGGGGGGGAGGAGACCCAGTACTTC. Protein product: CASSKLGGEETQYF.

For this clonotype: The germline gene is not matched at one end of the junction; a read error may be the cause. V is TRBV6-6 and J is TRBJ1-5; 7 positions agree with TRBD1. The CDR3 spans 14 residues. CDR1 MNHNY and CDR2 SVGAGI come from the germline V gene (reference sequence). The CDR3 region is CASNYQGVGQPQHF. The CDR3 coding sequence is TGTGCCAGCAATTACCAGGGGGTTGGACAGCCCCAGCATTTT.

This clonotype was recorded at least ten times. The rearrangement uses TRBV7-9 and TRBJ2-6; D is uncertain. The CDR3 totals 14 residues. Germline loops: CDR1 SEHNR, CDR2 FQNEAQ (reference sequence). The V end lost 1 base, the J end lost 4 bases, and 5 bases lay between the germline ends. CDR3: CASSLVRGANVLTF. The DNA of the CDR3 is TGTGCCAGCAGCTTAGTGAGGGGGGCCAACGTCCTGACTTTC.

This clonotype was seen a few times. A much larger clone lies a single base off, so this may be a read error. The rearrangement uses TRBV14 and TRBJ2-7; 7 bases align to TRBD2. Per germline, CDR1 SGHDN and CDR2 FVKESK. This CDR3 is built from 15 residues. CDR3 DNA sequence: TGTGCCAACAGCCAAGATTCCCGGGACTACTACGAGCAGTACTTC. It translates to CANSQDSRDYYEQYF.

In regard to this clonotype: In this CDR3 the conserved last residue, phenylalanine or tryptophan, is missing, so a read error is likely. This chain connects TRBV7-9 to TRBJ2-5; TRBD2 is a possible D gene (7 bases). CDR1 and CDR2 (germline): SEHNR, FQNEAQ (reference sequence). The CDR3 runs to 14 residues. This CDR3 is CAGSRGGAGETQYY. The CDR3 DNA follows: TGTGCCGGCAGCCGTGGGGGGGCCGGAGAGACCCAGTACTAC.

This clonotype has at least ten counts. V usage is TRBV10-1 and J usage is TRBJ2-1; D is undetermined. Germline V lookup: CDR1 WNHNN, CDR2 SYGVQD (reference sequence). This CDR3 is 14 amino acids long. V was trimmed by 2 bases and J by 0 bases, leaving 5 bases between them. The chain's CDR3 is CASSEGVSYNEQFF. The DNA for the CDR3 is TGCGCCAGCAGTGAGGGGGTCTCCTACAATGAGCAGTTCTTC.

Details on this clonotype: Because the CDR3 is missing its conserved closing phenylalanine or tryptophan, this is likely a read error. The J gene is TRBJ2-7, the V gene TRBV6-1, with 11 bases lining up with TRBD2. CDR3 length equals 15 residues. CDR1 MNHNS and CDR2 SASEGT come from the germline V gene. As DNA, the CDR3 is TGTGCCTGCAGTGAAGGTAGCGGGGGGGGCTACGAGCAGTACATC. Amino acid sequence: CACSEGSGGGYEQYI.

With regard to this clonotype: Germline is not matched at one junction end, which may reflect a read error. V and J are TRBV4-2 and TRBJ2-1, with 9 bases matching TRBD2. Germline V CDR1 and CDR2: LGHNA, YNFKEQ. CDR3 length: 16 residues. The CDR3 protein is CAGSTRESGRKNERFF. The CDR3 nucleotides read TGTGCCGGCAGTACGAGGGAAAGCGGGAGGAAAAATGAGCGGTTCTTC.

This sequence joins TRBV10-1 and TRBJ1-4; D uncertain. V shed 4 bases and J shed 10 bases, with 13 bases lying between them. The CDR3 totals 13 residues. The germline CDR1 and CDR2 sequences are WNHNN and SYGVQD (reference sequence). In DNA form, the CDR3 reads TGCGCCAGCAGTGTCGGTAGTTCTGGAAAACTGTTTTTT. It codes for CASSVGSSGKLFF.

Only one count was recorded for this clonotype. An end of the junction does not agree with germline; a read error may underlie this. The chain carries TRBV5-1 and TRBJ2-2; 7 nucleotides match TRBD1. CDR1 is SGHRS, CDR2 YFSETQ, per germline. The CDR3 runs to 16 residues. This chain's CDR3 is CASSAPGQSNTGELSF. In DNA form, the CDR3 reads TGCGCTAGCAGCGCCCCGGGACAGTCGAACACCGGGGAGCTGTCTTTT.

J is TRBJ2-3 and V is TRBV4-1; D gene unclear. The V end lost 8 bases, the J end lost 3 bases, and 15 bases lay between the germline ends. CDR3 length equals 14 residues. CDR1 is MGHRA, CDR2 YSYEKL, per germline. The CDR3 DNA reads as TGCGCCAGCGACCAGACCATCGGAACAGATACGCAGTATTTT. This translates into CASDQTIGTDTQYF.

Turning to this clonotype: The junction departs from the called germline gene at one end, perhaps through a read error. The V and J genes are TRBV11-2 and TRBJ1-2, with D possibly TRBD1 on 6 matching bases. Germline lookup yields CDR1 SGHAT and CDR2 FQNNGV. The CDR3 spans 15 residues. This CDR3 reads CPSILTIQGDGGYIF. CDR3 nucleotides: TGTCCCAGCATCTTAACGATACAGGGAGATGGTGGCTACATCTTC.

This clonotype was recorded at least ten times. This rearrangement joins TRBV29-1 to TRBJ1-5; D perhaps matches TRBD1 (5 bases). This CDR3 comprises 13 residues. The germline CDR1 and CDR2 sequences are SQVTM and ANQGSEA. V was cut by 5 bases and J by 2 bases, with 10 bases left in between. The CDR3 sequence: CSVSDMRNQPQHF. Written as DNA, the CDR3 is TGCAGCGTTTCGGACATGCGCAATCAGCCCCAGCATTTT.

As to this clonotype: A much larger clone lies a single base off, so this may be a read error. Here the CDR3 omits its conserved ending phenylalanine or tryptophan, so a read error is the likely source. The chain has TRBV2 and TRBJ2-1; D is possibly TRBD1 (5 bases). Germline CDR1 SNHLY, CDR2 FYNNEI. V was shortened by 3 bases and J by 6 bases, with 21 bases between the two germline ends. CDR3 length: 17 amino acids. The CDR3 nucleotides read TGTGCCAGCAGTGATTTAAAGGGGCTTCAGCTGGTCAATGAGCAGTTCTCC. Translated: CASSDLKGLQLVNEQFS.

Regarding this clonotype: This CDR3 fails to terminate in the conserved phenylalanine or tryptophan, so it likely reflects a read error. It is unclear where the CDR3 begins or ends on the DNA, so no DNA is shown, and the CDR3 is as TCRdb lists it. The J gene is TRBJ2-1, the V gene TRBV11-3; the table names TRBD2, a call not compared with the DNA. The CDR3 comprises 15 residues, both ends counted. Germline V gene sequence: CDR1 SGHNT, CDR2 YENEEA. This CDR3 reads CASSLGTSGKLERFC.

This clonotype was observed a few times. At one end the junction does not follow the germline gene, possibly because of a read error. For the CDR3, the DNA is TGTGCCAGCTCTCGGCGTAATGGGCAGTTCTTC. Protein sequence: CASSRRNGQFF. This sequence joins TRBV28 and TRBJ2-1; no definite D call. The CDR3 runs 11 residues. Germline V gene sequence: CDR1 MDHEN, CDR2 SYDVKM.

This chain links TRBV11-2 with TRBJ2-1; 14 positions match TRBD2. CDR3 length: 17 amino acids. With V trimmed by 5 bases and J by 13 bases, 16 bases remained unmatched. Per the germline V gene, CDR1 is SGHAT and CDR2 is FQNNGV. Here the CDR3 reads CASSRRLAGGPGVDQFF. In DNA form, the CDR3 reads TGTGCCAGCAGCAGGAGACTAGCGGGAGGGCCGGGAGTTGATCAGTTCTTC.

Regarding this clonotype: A junction end diverges from the germline sequence, so it may reflect a read error. The V gene is TRBV29-1, the J gene TRBJ1-2, with D perhaps TRBD1 (5 bases). In germline, CDR1 is SQVTM, CDR2 ANQGSEA. The CDR3 runs to 12 residues. The CDR3 reads CSVEVQGHGYTF. The CDR3 nucleotides are TGCAGCGTCGAGGTCCAGGGTCATGGCTACACCTTT.